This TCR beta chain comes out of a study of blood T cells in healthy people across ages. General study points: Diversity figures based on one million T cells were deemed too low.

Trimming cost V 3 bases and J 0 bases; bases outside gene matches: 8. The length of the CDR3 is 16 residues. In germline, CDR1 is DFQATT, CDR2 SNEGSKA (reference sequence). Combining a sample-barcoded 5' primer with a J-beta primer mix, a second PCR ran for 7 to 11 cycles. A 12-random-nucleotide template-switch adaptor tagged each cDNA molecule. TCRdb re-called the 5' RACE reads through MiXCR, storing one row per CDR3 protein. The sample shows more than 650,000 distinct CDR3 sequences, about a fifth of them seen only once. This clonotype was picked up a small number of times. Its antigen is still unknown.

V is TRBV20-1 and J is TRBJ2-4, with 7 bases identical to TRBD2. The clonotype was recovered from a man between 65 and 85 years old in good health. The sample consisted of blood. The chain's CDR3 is CSASPSGGVAKNIQYF. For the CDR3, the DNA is TGCAGTGCTAGCCCCTCTGGGGGGGTAGCCAAAAACATTCAGTACTTC.